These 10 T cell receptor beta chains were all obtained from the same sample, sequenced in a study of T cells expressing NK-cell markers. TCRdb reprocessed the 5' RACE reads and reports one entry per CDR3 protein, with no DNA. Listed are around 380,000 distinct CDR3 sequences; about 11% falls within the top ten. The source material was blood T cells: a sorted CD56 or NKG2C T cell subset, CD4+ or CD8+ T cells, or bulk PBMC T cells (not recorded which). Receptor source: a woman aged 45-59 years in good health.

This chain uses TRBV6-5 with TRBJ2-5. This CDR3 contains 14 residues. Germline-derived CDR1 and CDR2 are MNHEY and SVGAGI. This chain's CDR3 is CASSYFQAGETQYF.

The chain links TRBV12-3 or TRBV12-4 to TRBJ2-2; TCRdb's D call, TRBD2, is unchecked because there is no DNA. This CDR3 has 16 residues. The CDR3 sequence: CASSPLAGGPGRELFF.

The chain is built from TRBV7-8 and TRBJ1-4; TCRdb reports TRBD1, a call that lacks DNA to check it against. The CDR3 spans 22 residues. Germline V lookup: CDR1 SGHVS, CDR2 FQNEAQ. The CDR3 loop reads CASSLEVRRDRGFWLTNEKLFF.

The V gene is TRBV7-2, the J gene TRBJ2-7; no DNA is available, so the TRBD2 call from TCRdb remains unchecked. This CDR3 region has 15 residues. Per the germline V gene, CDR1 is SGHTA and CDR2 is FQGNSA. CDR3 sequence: CASSSLAGGPAEQYF.

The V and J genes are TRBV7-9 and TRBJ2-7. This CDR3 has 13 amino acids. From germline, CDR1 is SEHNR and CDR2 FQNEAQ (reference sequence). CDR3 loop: CASERELTYEQYF.

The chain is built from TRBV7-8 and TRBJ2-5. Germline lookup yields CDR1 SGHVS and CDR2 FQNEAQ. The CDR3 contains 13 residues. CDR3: CASSIAGAETQYF.

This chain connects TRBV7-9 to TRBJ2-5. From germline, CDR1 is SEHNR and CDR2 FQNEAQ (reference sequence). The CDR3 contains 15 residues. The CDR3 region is CASSLGEGYQETQYF.

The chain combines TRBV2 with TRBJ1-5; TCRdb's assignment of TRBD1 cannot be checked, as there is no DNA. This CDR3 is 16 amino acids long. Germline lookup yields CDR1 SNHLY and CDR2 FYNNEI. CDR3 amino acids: CASRGGAAGGRQPQHF.

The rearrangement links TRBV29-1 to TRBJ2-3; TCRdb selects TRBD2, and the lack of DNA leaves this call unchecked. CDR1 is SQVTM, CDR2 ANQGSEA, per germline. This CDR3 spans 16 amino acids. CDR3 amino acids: CSVEPLAGVRTDTQYF.

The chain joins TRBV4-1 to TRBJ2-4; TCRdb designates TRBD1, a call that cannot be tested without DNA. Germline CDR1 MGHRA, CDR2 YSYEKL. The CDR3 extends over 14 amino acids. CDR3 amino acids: CASRGVGAKNIQYF.